A selection of T cell receptor beta chains follows, all from one sample in a study of blood T cell repertoires in COVID-19. Clones were read by immunoSEQ multiplex PCR, and TCRdb kept only the in-frame ones, dropping some. The sample records around 47,000 clones, approximately 71% being singletons. Material: peripheral blood. The receptors here all came from a man at least 80 years old with acute or convalescent COVID-19. Both conserved end residues are part of each CDR3. Fields, in order: D gene, CDR3 length, J gene, V gene, clone size, CDR3 DNA, CDR3 protein. A D gene is named only where the DNA matches it firmly. Only some rows state a clone size, as once, few, many or a class for expanded clones.

>TRBD1|15|TRBJ1-5|TRBV6-2/TRBV6-3|-
TGTGCCAGCAGTCGCCCGGGACAGGGGAATCAGCCCCAGCATTTT
CASSRPGQGNQPQHF
>-|20|TRBJ2-1|TRBV19|once
TGTGCCAGTACCCCAGCGGGGGCCTTTAGCGGGACAGATTCCTACAATGAGCAGTTCTTC
CASTPAGAFSGTDSYNEQFF
>TRBD1|16|TRBJ1-2|TRBV15|-
TGTGCCACCAGCAGAGACGATAGGACAGGGGGCGATGGCTACACCTTC
CATSRDDRTGGDGYTF
>-|16|TRBJ2-4|TRBV7-9|-
TGTGCCAGCACCCCCACAGGGGGGGAGGCCAAAAACATTCAGTACTTC
CASTPTGGEAKNIQYF
>TRBD1|15|TRBJ1-6|TRBV5-1|few
TGCGCCAGCAGCTTGGCAGGACAGGAGTCCTCACCCCTCCACTTT
CASSLAGQESSPLHF
>TRBD1|15|TRBJ1-4|TRBV5-1|once
TGCGCCAGCAGCTTGGATGGGACAGGGAGCGAAAAACTGTTTTTT
CASSLDGTGSEKLFF
>-|12|TRBJ1-2|TRBV29-1|-
TGCAGCGTTGAATCACTGAGCTATGGCTACACCTTC
CSVESLSYGYTF
>-|14|TRBJ1-1|TRBV29-1|-
TGCAGCTCCAAGCTAGGGGGGGCAGATACTGAAGCTTTCTTT
CSSKLGGADTEAFF
>-|14|TRBJ1-3|TRBV29-1|few
TGCAGCGTTGAATTGGCGGCCTCTGGAAACACCATATATTTT
CSVELAASGNTIYF
>-|13|TRBJ1-1|TRBV12-3/TRBV12-4|-
TGTGCCAGCAGTTTAGGGCAGGAAGCTGAAGCTTTCTTT
CASSLGQEAEAFF
>-|13|TRBJ1-4|TRBV19|-
TGTGCCAGTAGAGTTGCTGGCCTTGAAAAACTGTTTTTT
CASRVAGLEKLFF
>TRBD1|14|TRBJ2-3|TRBV10-3|-
TGTGCCATCAGAAGGGACAGCCCCTGGGATACGCAGTATTTT
CAIRRDSPWDTQYF
>TRBD2|18|TRBJ2-3|TRBV9|-
TGTGCCAGCAGCTCACCCCTGGGGCGGGAGGGAGGCACAGATACGCAGTATTTT
CASSSPLGREGGTDTQYF
>TRBD2|17|TRBJ2-1|TRBV14|few
TGTGCCAGCAGCCAAGTAATAGCGGGTCGGGAGGGCAATGAGCAGTTCTTC
CASSQVIAGREGNEQFF
>-|15|TRBJ1-5|TRBV30|-
TGTGCCTGGAGTGTAGAGGGACACGACAATCAGCCCCAGCATTTT
CAWSVEGHDNQPQHF
>-|14|TRBJ2-2|TRBV5-4|-
TGTGCCAGCAGCTTGTCTCGGAACACCGGGGAGCTGTTTTTT
CASSLSRNTGELFF
>TRBD2|17|TRBJ2-5|TRBV11-3|-
TGTGCCAGCAGCTTTGCCGAGGATAGCGGGGTGCTGGAGACCCAGTACTTC
CASSFAEDSGVLETQYF
>-|15|TRBJ1-1|TRBV4-2|-
TGTGCCAGCAGCCAAGTGGCGACAGGGAACACTGAAGCTTTCTTT
CASSQVATGNTEAFF
>-|14|TRBJ2-5|TRBV2|-
TGTGCCAGCGTTAGGGGCGGGGTCCAAGAGACCCAGTACTTC
CASVRGGVQETQYF
>-|14|TRBJ2-7|TRBV29-1|-
TGCAGCGTTAAGACTGGGACAAAGGTTTACGAGCAGTACTTC
CSVKTGTKVYEQYF
>-|17|TRBJ1-1|TRBV7-9|-
TGTGCCAGCAGCTTAGGCCAAAATCGTCAACCGGTCCCTGAAGCTTTCTTT
CASSLGQNRQPVPEAFF
>-|15|TRBJ1-3|TRBV27|-
TGTGCCAGCAGCCCCTCGTTGGCAGGGGTCGACACCATATATTTT
CASSPSLAGVDTIYF
>TRBD1|15|TRBJ2-1|TRBV4-1|-
TGCGCCAGCAGCCACCATCGACCCCAGGGGGATGAGCAGTTCTTC
CASSHHRPQGDEQFF
>-|16|TRBJ2-5|TRBV11-2|-
TGTGCCAGCAGCCCGTATGGAGGGTCAGGGGGGGAGACCCAGTACTTC
CASSPYGGSGGETQYF
>-|16|TRBJ2-1|TRBV15|-
TGTGCCACCAGCAGAGATAGGCGGGGTCCCTACAATGAGCAGTTCTTC
CATSRDRRGPYNEQFF
>-|14|TRBJ2-1|TRBV7-8|-
TGTGCCAGCAGCTCCACCGACAGGGAGGATGAGCAGTTCTTC
CASSSTDREDEQFF
>-|14|TRBJ2-3|TRBV9|few
TGTGCCAGCAGCGTAGCGGGATCGACAGATACGCAGTATTTT
CASSVAGSTDTQYF
>-|16|TRBJ1-1|TRBV3-1/TRBV3-2|-
TGTGCCAGCAGTCCACCGAGGGGGGGCGGGGGGACTGAAGCTTTCTTT
CASSPPRGGGGTEAFF
>TRBD1|16|TRBJ1-1|TRBV18|-
TGTGCCAGCTCACCGCGGACAGGGGGCGCGAGCACTGAAGCTTTCTTT
CASSPRTGGASTEAFF
>-|12|TRBJ2-7|TRBV11-3|-
TGTGCCAGCAGCTTATCCAGCTACGAGCAGTACTTC
CASSLSSYEQYF
>-|14|TRBJ2-1|TRBV14|-
TGTGCCAGCAGCCAAGGTTTTCTAGCCGGTGAGCAGTTCTTC
CASSQGFLAGEQFF
>-|12|TRBJ1-1|TRBV11-2|-
TGTGCCAGCAGCTTATTCAGCACTGAAGCTTTCTTT
CASSLFSTEAFF
>-|18|TRBJ1-5|TRBV4-2|few
TGTGCCAGCAGCCCCGAGGACGGGGAGGGTTATAGCAATCAGCCCCAGCATTTT
CASSPEDGEGYSNQPQHF
>-|16|TRBJ2-2|TRBV18|-
TGTGCCAGCTCACCCCAAGGGGGAAGGAACACCGGGGAGCTGTTTTTT
CASSPQGGRNTGELFF
>TRBD1|11|TRBJ1-1|TRBV5-6|few
TGTGCCAGCAGCTCCAGGGGGCTAGCTTTCTTT
CASSSRGLAFF
>-|13|TRBJ1-2|TRBV6-2/TRBV6-3|once
TGTGCCAGCAGTCATGACAGTAACTATGGCTACACCTTC
CASSHDSNYGYTF
>-|13|TRBJ2-2|TRBV30|-
TGTGCCTGGAGTGTACGGTTCACCGGGGAGCTGTTTTTT
CAWSVRFTGELFF
>-|15|TRBJ1-1|TRBV15|-
TGTGCCACCAGCAGAGACGGGGTTATGAACACTGAAGCTTTCTTT
CATSRDGVMNTEAFF
>TRBD1|16|TRBJ1-3|TRBV11-2|-
TGTGCCAGCAGAAACAACAGGGGGAAATCTGGAAACACCATATATTTT
CASRNNRGKSGNTIYF
>TRBD1|17|TRBJ1-1|TRBV18|once
TGTGCCAGCTCACCACTGGAGACAGGGGGCGCTTCTGCTGAAGCTTTCTTT
CASSPLETGGASAEAFF